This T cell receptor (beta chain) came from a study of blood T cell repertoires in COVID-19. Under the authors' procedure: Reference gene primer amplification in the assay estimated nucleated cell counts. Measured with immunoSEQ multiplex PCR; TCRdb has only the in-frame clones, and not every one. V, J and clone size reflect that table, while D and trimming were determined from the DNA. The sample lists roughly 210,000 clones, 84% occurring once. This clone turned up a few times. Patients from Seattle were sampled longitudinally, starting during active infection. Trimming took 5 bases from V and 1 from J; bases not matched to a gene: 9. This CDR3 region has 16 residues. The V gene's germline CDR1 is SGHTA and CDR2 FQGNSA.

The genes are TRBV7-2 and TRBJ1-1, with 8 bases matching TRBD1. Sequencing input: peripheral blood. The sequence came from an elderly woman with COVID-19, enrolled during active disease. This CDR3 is CASSPGTGVGNTEAFF. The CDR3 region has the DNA TGTGCCAGCAGCCCGGGGACAGGTGTAGGGAACACTGAAGCTTTCTTT.